Described below is a single T cell receptor (beta chain) sequence and its context. Its antigen remains undetermined. The sample holds no much larger clone one base away, and base qualities are not on file. This record comes from a study of blood T cell repertoires in COVID-19 (dated by TCRdb to about 2020). Background for the entire study: The collaborator samples originated in the United States, Italy and Spain and spanned the acute and convalescent phases of COVID-19. The prospective study material was composed of cDNA or gDNA derived from T cells, B-cell-depleted T cells, or PBMCs. Subjects who had been exposed to COVID-19, were actively infected with it, or had recovered from it provided the deeply sampled blood TCRbeta repertoires that made up the dataset. The repertoires were released in a freely available public database meant as a resource for research on the immune response to SARS-CoV-2. Samples came from the ongoing ImmuneRACE study (first 160 participants) plus 1,254 subjects from 6 global collaborators. The sample metadata nearly always contained a de-identified subject ID, COVID-19 status, age in years and sex. Where available, HLA class I and class II types were obtained from metadata supplied by the sample provider rather than from assay-based typing.

V is cut back by 4 bases and J by 6 bases, with 10 bases in the junction unmatched. As encoded in the germline V gene, CDR1 is SGHAT while CDR2 is FQNNGV. The CDR3, cysteine through phenylalanine, is 15 amino acids long. Only the CDR3 part of the read is kept: 45 bases, read in frame from the first base. TCRbeta CDR3 regions were amplified from genomic DNA using the immunoSEQ Assay, a bias-controlled multiplex PCR. Processing in the source paper ran as follows. The number of nucleated cells in each sample was estimated by amplification of reference gene primers within the assay. Sequence reads were collapsed and filtered to measure the absolute abundance of every unique TCRbeta CDR3 rearrangement. For each sample, productive Simpson clonality was calculated as the square root of Simpson's diversity index across productive rearrangements. TCRdb's version of the immuneACCESS table is confined to in-frame rearrangements and falls short of the full clone set. An unresolved V gene accounts for under half of the shortfall where checked; the remainder is of unknown origin. V, J and clone size were drawn from that table, and D and trimming were deduced from the DNA. The sample has about 110,000 clones on record, around 90% of them singletons. The ten biggest clones cover 2% to 3% of the sample.

Each collaborating institution followed its own protocols to collect whole blood in K2EDTA tubes. Collaborator samples were shipped for TCRbeta analysis as frozen whole blood, isolated PBMCs, or DNA extracted from either sample type. The paper as a whole reports these results and caveats: How much clinical and demographic metadata was included differed by source and by participant, and the metadata was provided uncurated.

Sequencing was performed on peripheral blood. Recombination joined TRBV11-2 with TRBJ2-3; the central 7 bases match TRBD2. This TCR was recovered from a human donor in a cohort sampled during active COVID-19. The CDR3 region: CASSSAPGRGDTQYF. The DNA sequence is TGTGCCAGCAGCTCCGCCCCGGGGAGGGGCGATACGCAGTATTTT.